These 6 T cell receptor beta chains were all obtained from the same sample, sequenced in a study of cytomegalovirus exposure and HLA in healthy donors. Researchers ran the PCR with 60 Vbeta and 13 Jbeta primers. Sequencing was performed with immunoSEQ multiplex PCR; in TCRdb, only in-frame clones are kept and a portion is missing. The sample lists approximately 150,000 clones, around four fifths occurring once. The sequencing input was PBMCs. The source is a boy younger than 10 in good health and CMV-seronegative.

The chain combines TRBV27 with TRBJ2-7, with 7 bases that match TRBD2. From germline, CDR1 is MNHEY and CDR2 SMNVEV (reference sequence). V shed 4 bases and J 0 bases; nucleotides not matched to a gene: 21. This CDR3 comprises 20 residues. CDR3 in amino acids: CASSSRGRERFPTSSYEQYF. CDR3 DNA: TGTGCCAGCAGTTCCAGAGGGCGGGAGCGTTTCCCAACGAGCTCCTACGAGCAGTACTTC.

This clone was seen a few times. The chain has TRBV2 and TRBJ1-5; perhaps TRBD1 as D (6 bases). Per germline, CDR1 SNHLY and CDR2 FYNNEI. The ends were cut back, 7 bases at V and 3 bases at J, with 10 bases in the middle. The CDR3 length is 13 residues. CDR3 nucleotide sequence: TGTGCCAGCAACGACAGGAACAATCAGCCCCAGCATTTT. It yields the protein CASNDRNNQPQHF. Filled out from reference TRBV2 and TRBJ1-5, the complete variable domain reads EPEVTQTPSHQVTQMGQEVILRCVPISNHLYFYWYRQILGQKVEFLVSFYNNEISEKSEIFDDQFSVERPDGSNFTLKIRSTKLEDSAMYFCASNDRNNQPQHFGDGTRLSIL.

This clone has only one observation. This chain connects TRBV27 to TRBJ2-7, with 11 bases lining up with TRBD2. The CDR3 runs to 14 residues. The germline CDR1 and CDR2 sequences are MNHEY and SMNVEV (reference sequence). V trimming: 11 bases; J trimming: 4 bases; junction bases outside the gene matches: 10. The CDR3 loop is CAAKTSGRVYEQYF. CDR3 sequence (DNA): TGTGCCGCCAAAACTAGCGGGAGAGTGTACGAGCAGTACTTC.

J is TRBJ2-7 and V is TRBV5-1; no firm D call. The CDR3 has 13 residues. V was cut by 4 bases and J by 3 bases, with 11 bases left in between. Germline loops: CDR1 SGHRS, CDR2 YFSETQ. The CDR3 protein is CASSTGPSYEQYF. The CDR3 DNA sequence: TGCGCCAGCAGCACTGGTCCTAGCTACGAGCAGTACTTC.

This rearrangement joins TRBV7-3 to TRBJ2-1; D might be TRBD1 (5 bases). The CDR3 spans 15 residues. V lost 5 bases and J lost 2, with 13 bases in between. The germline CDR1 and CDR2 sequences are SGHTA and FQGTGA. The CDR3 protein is CASSPPGAPYNEQFF. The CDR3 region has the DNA TGTGCCAGCAGCCCACCTGGGGCCCCCTACAATGAGCAGTTCTTC. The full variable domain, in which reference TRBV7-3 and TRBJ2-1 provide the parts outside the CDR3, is GAGVSQTPSNKVTEKGKYVELRCDPISGHTALYWYRQSLGQGPEFLIYFQGTGAADDSGLPNDRFFAVRPEGSVSTLKIQRTERGDSAVYLCASSPPGAPYNEQFFGPGTRLTVL.

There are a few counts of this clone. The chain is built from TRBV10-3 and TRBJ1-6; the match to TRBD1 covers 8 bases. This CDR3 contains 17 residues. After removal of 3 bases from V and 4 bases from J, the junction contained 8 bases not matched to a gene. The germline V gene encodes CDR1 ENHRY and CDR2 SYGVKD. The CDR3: CAISDGGQGWYNSPLHF. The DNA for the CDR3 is TGTGCCATCAGTGATGGAGGACAGGGATGGTATAATTCACCCCTCCACTTT.